This TCR beta chain was found in a study of shared clonotypes between healthy human individuals. This CDR3 is built from 15 residues. Germline loops: CDR1 SGHRS, CDR2 YFSETQ. V was clipped by 2 bases and J by 4 bases; unmatched bases: 5. Genomic DNA (from each subset) was split evenly across several immunoSEQ plates. Produced via immunoSEQ multiplex PCR; TCRdb's table is partial and in-frame only. The sample yields about 460,000 clones, approximately 71% seen once. The unsorted samples had tens of millions of PBMCs used for genomic DNA. This clone has more than one count but fewer than ten. The sequence derives from a middle-aged woman in good health. Some clones in this sample may be carry-over from other donors' samples. The chain links TRBV5-1 to TRBJ1-1; 10 bases match TRBD1. The sample comprised PBMCs. Here the CDR3 DNA reads TGCGCCAGCAGCTTTCAAGACAGGGGGCTCACTGAAGCTTTCTTT. Translation gives CASSFQDRGLTEAFF. Together with reference TRBV5-1 and TRBJ1-1, the CDR3 gives the full variable domain: KAGVTQTPRYLIKTRGQQVTLSCSPISGHRSVSWYQQTPGQGLQFLFEYFSETQRNKGNFPGRFSGRQFSNSRSEMNVSTLELGDSALYLCASSFQDRGLTEAFFGQGTRLTVV.